This TCR beta chain appears in the sequencing data of a study of blood T cell repertoires in COVID-19. Study context: COVID-19 samples, acute and convalescent, were from the United States, Italy and Spain.

CDR3 length equals 14 residues. Germline V gene sequence: CDR1 MDHEN, CDR2 SYDVKM. V lost 7 bases and J lost 1; bases outside the gene matches: 4. This clone occurred a few times. Original methodology: The authors estimated nucleated cell counts from reference gene primer amplification. The assay was immunoSEQ multiplex PCR, and TCRdb's table has in-frame clones only and misses some. That table supplies the V and J calls and clone size; D and trimming were determined from the DNA. The sample yields 100,000 to 150,000 clones, around 91% seen once. Material: peripheral blood. The rearrangement joins TRBV28 to TRBJ2-7, with 10 positions matching TRBD2. The sequence was collected from a man between 65 and 79 years old with active or convalescent COVID-19. CDR3 region: CASNRLAGSYEQYF. The CDR3 DNA is TGTGCCAGCAATCGACTAGCGGGTTCCTACGAGCAGTACTTC.